This record covers a single T cell receptor beta chain. No antigen is known for it. The data were taken from a study of T-cell memory formation after mild COVID-19. Overall study results and limits: CD4/CD8 balance held among clones contracting day 15 to 85, and later expanders leaned CD4+. Within pre-infection memory, some responding clones were found, suggesting cross-reactive memory joined.

V gave up 2 bases and J gave up 1 base, with 9 bases separating them. The length of the CDR3 is 14 residues. CDR1 KGHSH and CDR2 LQKENI come from the germline V gene. TCRdb re-called the 5' RACE reads with MiXCR, one entry per CDR3 protein. Of fewer than 350,000 distinct CDR3 sequences in the sample, 8% to 10% are singletons; the top ten hold 20% to 25%. The material sequenced was PBMCs or a T cell subset sorted from them (not recorded which). The chain employs TRBV18 and TRBJ2-7; D could derive from TRBD1 or TRBD2 (5 bases each). The receptor was derived from a young man who had mild COVID-19 (a few samples of this study predate the infection). Cell type and time point are not known. CDR3 sequence reads: CASSPREGSYEQYV. DNA for the CDR3: TGTGCCAGCTCACCAAGAGAGGGGTCCTACGAGCAGTACGTC.